Sequencing of this TCR beta chain was carried out in a study of blood T cell repertoires in COVID-19. Study-wide background: Donors in the United States, Italy and Spain gave samples during acute or convalescent COVID-19.

Germline CDR1 reads DFQATT; CDR2 reads SNEGSKA (reference sequence). After removal of 3 bases from V and 2 bases from J, the junction contained 6 bases not matched to a gene. The length of the CDR3 is 15 residues. Original processing methods: Reference gene primer amplification yielded estimated nucleated cell counts. Measured with immunoSEQ multiplex PCR; TCRdb has only the in-frame clones, and not every one. V and J calls and clone size are those listed in that table; D and trimming were worked out from the DNA. The data contain about 210,000 clones, 80% to 85% of them seen just once; the ten biggest clones take up 5.2%.

This clonotype originated in a woman in her 70s with COVID-19, enrolled during active disease. V and J are TRBV20-1 and TRBJ2-4, with TRBD1 matching over 8 bases. The specimen was peripheral blood. CDR3 sequence reads: CSASRGQGTKNIQYF. Written as DNA, the CDR3 is TGCAGTGCTAGTCGAGGACAGGGAACCAAAAACATTCAGTACTTC.